These 9 T cell receptor beta chains originate from one sample sequenced in a study of T cells in Graves' hyperthyroidism and ophthalmopathy (dated by TCRdb to the late 2010s). Library construction relied on multiplex PCR. Sequencing instrument: Illumina HiSeq 2000. The TCR beta CDR3 regions were amplified from RNA transcripts. A first-round RT-PCR of the TCR CDR3 used the HTBI primer set with the Qiagen OneStep RT-PCR kit. TCRdb handled the public reads itself, with Q25 trimming in fastp and clone calling in MiXCR, and kept productive beta chains. Rows merge per CDR3 protein into single entries with the most common DNA and genes. This sample gives hundreds of thousands of distinct CDR3 sequences in total; 11% to 15% of them show up just once. The leading ten clones occupy roughly 10% of the sample. Sequencing was performed on blood. Every receptor here comes from a woman aged 18-29 years with Graves' hyperthyroidism.

The CDR3 region is CATKTIKTHNSPLHF. The CDR3 DNA is TGTGCCACCAAGACCATTAAAACCCATAATTCACCCCTCCACTTT. The chain links TRBV7-3 to TRBJ1-6; D gene unclear. This CDR3 comprises 15 residues. V lost 10 bases, J lost 5 bases, and 18 bases lay in between. Germline V gene lookup returns CDR1 SGHTA and CDR2 FQGTGA. Together with reference TRBV7-3 and TRBJ1-6, the CDR3 gives the full variable domain: GAGVSQTPSNKVTEKGKYVELRCDPISGHTALYWYRQSLGQGPEFLIYFQGTGAADDSGLPNDRFFAVRPEGSVSTLKIQRTERGDSAVYLCATKTIKTHNSPLHFGNGTRLTVT.

This clonotype was counted ten times or more. This sequence joins TRBV27 and TRBJ2-7, with 7 bases that match TRBD2. The CDR3 spans 16 residues. Germline CDR1 reads MNHEY; CDR2 reads SMNVEV (reference sequence). Losses at the gene ends were 5 bases for V and 2 bases for J; bases not matched to a gene: 12. In DNA form, the CDR3 reads TGTGCCAGCAGTCCGTGGGGGGGGACTCGCACCTACGAGCAGTACTTC. It specifies CASSPWGGTRTYEQYF.

This clonotype was found many times. The rearrangement joins TRBV7-2 to TRBJ2-3; D gene ambiguous. Trimming cost V 6 bases and J 0 bases, with 16 bases left between them. Looked up from germline, CDR1 is SGHTA and CDR2 is FQGNSA. The CDR3 loop spans 16 amino acids. Here the CDR3 reads CASRGRIGVSTDTQYF. As DNA, the CDR3 is TGTGCCAGCAGGGGCCGAATTGGGGTGAGCACAGATACGCAGTATTTT.

The chain's CDR3 is CASSRWGLSGSIDEQFF. CDR3 coding DNA: TGTGCCAGCAGCCGATGGGGGCTTAGCGGGAGCATCGATGAGCAGTTCTTC. This chain joins TRBV7-3 and TRBJ2-1; 9 nucleotides match TRBD2. After removal of 5 bases from V and 8 bases from J, the junction contained 16 bases not matched to a gene. Per germline, CDR1 SGHTA and CDR2 FQGTGA. The CDR3 consists of 17 residues. Using reference TRBV7-3 and TRBJ2-1 for the parts outside the CDR3, the full variable domain is GAGVSQTPSNKVTEKGKYVELRCDPISGHTALYWYRQSLGQGPEFLIYFQGTGAADDSGLPNDRFFAVRPEGSVSTLKIQRTERGDSAVYLCASSRWGLSGSIDEQFFGPGTRLTVL.

The V gene is TRBV20-1, the J gene TRBJ2-5, with 12 nucleotides matching TRBD2. Germline V gives CDR1 DFQATT, CDR2 SNEGSKA (reference sequence). The CDR3 covers 15 residues. After removal of 2 bases from V and 4 bases from J, the junction contained 5 bases not matched to a gene. CDR3: CSARPPSGRVETQYF. Here the CDR3 DNA reads TGCAGTGCTAGACCTCCTAGCGGGAGGGTAGAGACCCAGTACTTC.

This clonotype has more than one count but fewer than ten. J is TRBJ2-2 and V is TRBV7-9, with D hard to call. Germline V gives CDR1 SEHNR, CDR2 FQNEAQ (reference sequence). This CDR3 has 14 residues. The V end lost 5 bases, the J end lost 5 bases, and 12 bases lay between the germline ends. CDR3 sequence: CASSPPGGTGELFF. The CDR3 nucleotides are TGTGCCAGCAGCCCGCCTGGTGGGACCGGGGAGCTGTTTTTT.

The chain uses TRBV4-1 and TRBJ2-1; 11 bases are a match to TRBD2. The J segment lost 8 bases and the V segment lost 4 bases, leaving 16 bases of the junction unmatched. The germline V gene encodes CDR1 MGHRA and CDR2 YSYEKL. The CDR3 consists of 18 residues. For the CDR3, the DNA is TGCGCCAGCAGCCGTATCATAGCGGGAGGGCCCATTCGCGATGAGCAGTTCTTC. Its translation is CASSRIIAGGPIRDEQFF.

The table lists this clonotype with many counts. The chain links TRBV28 to TRBJ2-1, with 8 bases aligning to TRBD1. Losses at the gene ends were 6 bases for V and 8 bases for J; bases not matched to a gene: 9. Germline CDR1 and CDR2: MDHEN and SYDVKM. This CDR3 is 14 amino acids long. CDR3 sequence: CASSLDRVGDEQFF. In nucleotides, the CDR3 is TGTGCCAGCAGCTTGGACAGGGTCGGCGATGAGCAGTTCTTC.

J is TRBJ2-1 and V is TRBV19; TRBD1 matches at 9 bases. V trimming: 6 bases; J trimming: 6 bases; junction bases outside the gene matches: 12. The CDR3 spans 16 residues. Germline CDR1 reads LNHDA; CDR2 reads SQIVND (reference sequence). This CDR3 reads CASRRGTGTGLNEQFF. CDR3 DNA: TGTGCCAGTAGGAGGGGAACCGGGACAGGGCTCAATGAGCAGTTCTTC.